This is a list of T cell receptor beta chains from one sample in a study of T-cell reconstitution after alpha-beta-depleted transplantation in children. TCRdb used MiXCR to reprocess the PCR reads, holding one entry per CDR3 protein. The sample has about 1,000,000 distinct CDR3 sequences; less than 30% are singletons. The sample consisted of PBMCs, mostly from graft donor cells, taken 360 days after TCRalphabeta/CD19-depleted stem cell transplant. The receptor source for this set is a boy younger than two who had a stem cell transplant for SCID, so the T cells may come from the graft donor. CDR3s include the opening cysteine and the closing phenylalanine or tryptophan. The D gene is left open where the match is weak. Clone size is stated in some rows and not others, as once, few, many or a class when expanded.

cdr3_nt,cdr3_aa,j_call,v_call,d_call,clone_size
TGTGCCAGCCTCTCCGGGAACTCCTACAATGAGCAGTTCTTC,CASLSGNSYNEQFF,TRBJ2-1,TRBV28,-,-
TGTGCCAGCAGCGTAGGATGGGGGCTGGTGGGGGCCAACGTCCTGACTTTC,CASSVGWGLVGANVLTF,TRBJ2-6,TRBV9,-,-
TGTGCCAGCAGCTTACGGCGGGGGGTCCTCACAGATACGCAGTATTTT,CASSLRRGVLTDTQYF,TRBJ2-3,TRBV7-2,TRBD2,few
TGTGCCAGCAGCGTAGGGCTTTTGGGCGTAGGGCACAATGAGCAGTTCTTC,CASSVGLLGVGHNEQFF,TRBJ2-1,TRBV9,-,-
TGTGCCAGCAGTTTAAGGCCGGGCTGGAACACTGAAGCTTTCTTT,CASSLRPGWNTEAFF,TRBJ1-1,TRBV28,-,few
TGCAGCGTTGCCCCCCGCGGGGATACGCAGTATTTT,CSVAPRGDTQYF,TRBJ2-3,TRBV29-1,-,-
TGTGCCAGCAGTTACCGTCGGGACACTATCTATGGCTACACCTTC,CASSYRRDTIYGYTF,TRBJ1-2,TRBV6-2/TRBV6-3,-,-
TGTGCCAGCAGCCAAGAACAGGGGACCGGGGAGCTGTTTTTT,CASSQEQGTGELFF,TRBJ2-2,TRBV3-1,TRBD1,many
TGTGCCAGCAGCCGCTGGACCGGGGAGCTGTTTTTT,CASSRWTGELFF,TRBJ2-2,TRBV7-8,-,-
TGTGCCAGCAGCCCCGAAACTCCGGCGGTCTTGAACACTGAAGCTTTCTTT,CASSPETPAVLNTEAFF,TRBJ1-1,TRBV6-1,-,-
TGTGCCATCAGTGAGAGTCTGGATGGCTTATCCCCCTATGGCTACACCTTC,CAISESLDGLSPYGYTF,TRBJ1-2,TRBV10-3,-,few
TGCGCCAGCAGCCAAGATGGCCGGGTCCGGTCTTTCTTT,CASSQDGRVRSFF,TRBJ1-1,TRBV4-1,-,-
TGTGCCAGCTCTCTAACCGGGACTAGACCAGATACGCAGTATTTT,CASSLTGTRPDTQYF,TRBJ2-3,TRBV18,TRBD2,few
TGCAGCGTTGTGATCAGCGGCGGCTACAATGAGCAGTTCTTC,CSVVISGGYNEQFF,TRBJ2-1,TRBV29-1,-,many
TGTGCCAGCAGTTTATGGACGGGGTATGGCTACACCTTC,CASSLWTGYGYTF,TRBJ1-2,TRBV27,-,few
TGTGCCAGCAGTTACTCTGGGACAGGGGCCGGGGAGCTGTTTTTT,CASSYSGTGAGELFF,TRBJ2-2,TRBV6-5,TRBD1,-
TGCGCCAGCAGCCCTCTAGACAGGGTAGACTACGAGCAGTACTTC,CASSPLDRVDYEQYF,TRBJ2-7,TRBV4-1,TRBD1,many
TGTGCCAGCAGAAACCAGGCAAGCTCCTATAATTCACCCCTCCACTTT,CASRNQASSYNSPLHF,TRBJ1-6,TRBV13,-,few
TGCAGTGCTACCCGATGGGGCACTAACTATGGCTACACCTTC,CSATRWGTNYGYTF,TRBJ1-2,TRBV20-1,-,few
TGTGCCAGCAGTCCCGGGACTAGCCCCGAGCAGTACTTC,CASSPGTSPEQYF,TRBJ2-7,TRBV12-3/TRBV12-4,TRBD2,-
TGTGCCAGCAGCTTAGCGGCGGGGGGGCCCAAAGAGACCCAGTACTTC,CASSLAAGGPKETQYF,TRBJ2-5,TRBV7-8,TRBD2,-
TGCAGTGCTAGCCATAGTGGTGGGACCTACGAGCAGTACTTC,CSASHSGGTYEQYF,TRBJ2-7,TRBV20-1,-,-
TGTGCCAGCAGGGACAGGGGCCACCCTATCAATGAGCAGTTCTTC,CASRDRGHPINEQFF,TRBJ2-1,TRBV2,TRBD1,-
TGTGCCAGCAGTTATTCCACGGGGTTATACAATGAGCAGTTCTTC,CASSYSTGLYNEQFF,TRBJ2-1,TRBV6-2/TRBV6-3,-,-
TGTGCCAGCAGTAAACAGGGGACCCTCTCCTACGAGCAGTACTTC,CASSKQGTLSYEQYF,TRBJ2-7,TRBV12-3/TRBV12-4,TRBD1,few
TGTGCCAGCAGTGGGATCCGGCCGGGGGACACCGGGGAGCTGTTTTTT,CASSGIRPGDTGELFF,TRBJ2-2,TRBV2,-,few
TGCGCCAGCCGGGTGGACCAAGAGACCCAGTACTTC,CASRVDQETQYF,TRBJ2-5,TRBV5-1,-,few
TGTGCCAGCAGCTTAAGTGATGGATTCTATGGCTACACCTTC,CASSLSDGFYGYTF,TRBJ1-2,TRBV7-2,-,few
TGCGCCAGCCCCTACGAGCAGTACTTC,CASPYEQYF,TRBJ2-7,TRBV5-1,-,-
TGTGCCAGCAGCTTGGTTACAGGGGGAGTCAACTATGGCTACACCTTC,CASSLVTGGVNYGYTF,TRBJ1-2,TRBV5-8,TRBD1,-
TGTGCCAGTAGTATTCGAGGCACCATGAACACTGAAGCTTTCTTT,CASSIRGTMNTEAFF,TRBJ1-1,TRBV19,-,-
TGCAGTGCTAGAGGCACCGGGACAGACACCGGGGAGCTGTTTTTT,CSARGTGTDTGELFF,TRBJ2-2,TRBV20-1,TRBD1,few
TGCGCCAGCAGCTGGGGAGACAGGGCCGCGAATGAGCAGTTCTTC,CASSWGDRAANEQFF,TRBJ2-1,TRBV5-1,TRBD1,-
TGTGCCAGCAGCCTCGACGACGGGGAGCAGTACTTC,CASSLDDGEQYF,TRBJ2-7,TRBV3-1,-,-
TGCGCCAGCAGCCCCGACCGGTCCGGGCAAGATACGCAGTATTTT,CASSPDRSGQDTQYF,TRBJ2-3,TRBV4-1,-,-
TGCAGTGCTAGAGATTGGGGGGCTCCGAACACCGGGGAGCTGTTTTTT,CSARDWGAPNTGELFF,TRBJ2-2,TRBV20-1,-,-
TGTGCCAGCAGCTCGAGACAGGGGAGAGGGGACGAGCAGTACTTC,CASSSRQGRGDEQYF,TRBJ2-7,TRBV11-2,TRBD1,-
TGCGCCAGCAGCCAGCCGGCCGTTATCGCTGAAGCTTTCTTT,CASSQPAVIAEAFF,TRBJ1-1,TRBV4-1,-,few
TGCAGTGCTACTCGACAGGGGAGGGCCGAGCAGTACTTC,CSATRQGRAEQYF,TRBJ2-7,TRBV20-1,-,few
TGTGCCAGCAGCTTTTGGAGACAGGGGGCTGTCTACGAGCAGTACTTC,CASSFWRQGAVYEQYF,TRBJ2-7,TRBV7-8,TRBD1,-
TGTGCCAGCAGCCGCCCGGGACTATCAAGGGAGACCCAGTACTTC,CASSRPGLSRETQYF,TRBJ2-5,TRBV7-2,TRBD2,few
TGTGCCAGCAGCCAAGAAGGCGCTAGCGGGGGGGCCTTCGGCACAGATACGCAGTATTTT,CASSQEGASGGAFGTDTQYF,TRBJ2-3,TRBV4-2,TRBD2,few
TGCGCCAGCAGCCAGGGCAGGGTCTCTTCACCCCTCCACTTT,CASSQGRVSSPLHF,TRBJ1-6,TRBV4-3,-,few
TGCGCCAGCAGCGACGGGACAGGCAACGAGCAGTACTTC,CASSDGTGNEQYF,TRBJ2-7,TRBV5-1,TRBD1,-
TGTGCCACCAGCGGAGGACAGGGTCAGGGGGAGACCCAGTACTTC,CATSGGQGQGETQYF,TRBJ2-5,TRBV15,TRBD1,-
TGCGCCAGCAGCTTGGACGGGCAGGGAGGTCCCTATCAGCCCCAGCATTTT,CASSLDGQGGPYQPQHF,TRBJ1-5,TRBV5-1,-,-
TGCAGTGCTAGAGGGTCCGACAGGGGCGATGAGCAGTTCTTC,CSARGSDRGDEQFF,TRBJ2-1,TRBV20-1,TRBD1,-
TGTGCCAGCAGCGGGCCGGGACAGGGGCCCTACGGCACAGATACGCAGTATTTT,CASSGPGQGPYGTDTQYF,TRBJ2-3,TRBV7-8,TRBD1,-
TGTGCCAGCTCATCTCCGGGACAGGACTACAATGAGCAGTTCTTC,CASSSPGQDYNEQFF,TRBJ2-1,TRBV18,TRBD1,few
TGTGCCAGCAGTCGCCGACAGAAGAACACTGAAGCTTTCTTT,CASSRRQKNTEAFF,TRBJ1-1,TRBV12-3/TRBV12-4,-,few
TGTGCCAGCACCTCGCGGGGGGACACAGATACGCAGTATTTT,CASTSRGDTDTQYF,TRBJ2-3,TRBV13,TRBD2,few
TGTGCCAGCATCGGACGGATGAACACTGAAGCTTTCTTT,CASIGRMNTEAFF,TRBJ1-1,TRBV2,-,few
TGTGCCAGCAGCCAATACAGCTTGGCGGGGTACACAGATACGCAGTATTTT,CASSQYSLAGYTDTQYF,TRBJ2-3,TRBV3-1,-,once
TGCGCCAGCAGCCAAGAAAGGGGACTCGCCTACAATGAGCAGTTCTTC,CASSQERGLAYNEQFF,TRBJ2-1,TRBV4-1,-,-
TGCGCCAGCAGTGAGTCGATCGTCCCCTCGCGGCAGTACTTC,CASSESIVPSRQYF,TRBJ2-7,TRBV10-2,-,many
TGTGCCAGCAGTTTCGCGGCCCCTAACTATGGCTACACCTTC,CASSFAAPNYGYTF,TRBJ1-2,TRBV12-3/TRBV12-4,-,-
TGTGCCAGCAGTTTAGGCGGGGCGATGTTCATAGGAGAGACCCAGTACTTC,CASSLGGAMFIGETQYF,TRBJ2-5,TRBV28,-,-
TGTGCCAGCAGCCTGGAGACAGATCCCTATGGCTACACCTTC,CASSLETDPYGYTF,TRBJ1-2,TRBV5-6,-,few